The 3 T cell receptor beta chains given below trace back to one sample, sequenced in a study of T cell repertoires in cytomegalovirus infection. TCRdb reanalysed the reads using MiXCR and keeps one entry per CDR3 protein. Of a few hundred thousand distinct CDR3 sequences in the sample, 15% to 20% were seen once. Sample: PBMCs. The origin of the receptors is a human donor in good health (CMV status not recorded). Some clones in this sample may be carry-over from other donors' samples.

This clonotype was picked up a small number of times. As DNA, the CDR3 is TGTGCCATTTACACGGAGAACTATGGCTACACCTTC. This codes for CAIYTENYGYTF. The genes are TRBV10-3 and TRBJ1-2; D not certain. This CDR3 spans 12 amino acids. Germline V gene lookup returns CDR1 ENHRY and CDR2 SYGVKD. V shed 9 bases and J shed 2 bases, with 10 bases lying between them.

This rearrangement joins TRBV6-1 to TRBJ1-1; D might be TRBD1 (6 bases). CDR1 is MNHNS and CDR2 is SASEGT in the germline V gene. Trimming removed 7 bases at V and 6 bases at J, with 9 bases between. This CDR3 has 11 residues. In DNA, the CDR3 is TGTGCCAGCACAGGGGCGGCTGAAGCTTTCTTT. Translated, it gives CASTGAAEAFF.

This clonotype was observed at least ten times. The chain is built from TRBV27 and TRBJ1-6; D might be TRBD1 (5 bases). CDR1 and CDR2 (germline): MNHEY, SMNVEV (reference sequence). Trimming left V 2 bases short and J 1 base short, with 21 bases between. This CDR3 has 20 amino acids. The CDR3 region is CASSLPFVTGRGSYNSPLHF. The CDR3 DNA reads as TGTGCCAGCAGTTTACCCTTCGTGACGGGACGCGGGTCCTATAATTCACCCCTCCACTTT.